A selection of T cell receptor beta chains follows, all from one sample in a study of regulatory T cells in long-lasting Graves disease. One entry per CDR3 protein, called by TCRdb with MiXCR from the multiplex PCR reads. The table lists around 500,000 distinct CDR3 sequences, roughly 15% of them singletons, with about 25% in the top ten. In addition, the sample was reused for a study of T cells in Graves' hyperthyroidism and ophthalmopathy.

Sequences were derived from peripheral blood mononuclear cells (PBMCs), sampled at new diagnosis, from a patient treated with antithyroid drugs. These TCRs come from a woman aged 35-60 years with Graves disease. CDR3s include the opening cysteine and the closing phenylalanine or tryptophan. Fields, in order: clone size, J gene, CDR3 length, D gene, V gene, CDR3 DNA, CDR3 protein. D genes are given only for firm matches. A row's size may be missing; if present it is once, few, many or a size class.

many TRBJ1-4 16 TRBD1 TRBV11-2 TGTGCCAGCAGCTTTGCCACAGGGGGTACTAATGAAAAACTGTTTTTT CASSFATGGTNEKLFF
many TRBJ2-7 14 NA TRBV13 TGTGCCAGCAGCACCGGGGACTTTTCGTGGGAGCAGTACTTC CASSTGDFSWEQYF
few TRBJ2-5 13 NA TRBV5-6 TGTGCCAGCAGGTGGGGAGCTCAAGAGACCCAGTACTTC CASRWGAQETQYF
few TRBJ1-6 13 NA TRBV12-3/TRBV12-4 TGTGCCAGCAGTTTAGCGACAGGTTCACCCCTCCACTTT CASSLATGSPLHF
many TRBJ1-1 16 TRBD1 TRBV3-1 TGTGCCAGCAGCCGCGGGACAGGCTTGATGTACACTGAAGCTTTCTTT CASSRGTGLMYTEAFF
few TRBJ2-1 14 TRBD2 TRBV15 TGTGCCACCAGCAGAGATGGGCTAGCGGGGGGCCAGTTCTTC CATSRDGLAGGQFF
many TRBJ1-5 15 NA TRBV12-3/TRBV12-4 TGTGCCAGCAGCCAGGACGGACGTTGGGGGCAGCCCCAGCATTTT CASSQDGRWGQPQHF
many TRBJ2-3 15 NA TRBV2 TGTGCCAGCAGTGAAGTCGTGGTCCGTACAGATACGCAGTATTTT CASSEVVVRTDTQYF
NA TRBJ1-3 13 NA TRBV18 TGTGCCAGCTCACCAACAGCCCAGGGCACCATATATTTT CASSPTAQGTIYF
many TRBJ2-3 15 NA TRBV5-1 TGCGCCAGCAGCTTGCAACACGCTGGGACAGATACGCAGTATTTT CASSLQHAGTDTQYF
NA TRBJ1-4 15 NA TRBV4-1 TGCGCCAGCAGCCAGGTACTTCCAACTAATGAAAAACTGTTTTTT CASSQVLPTNEKLFF
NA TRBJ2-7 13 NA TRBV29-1 TGCAGCGGCGCAGGGGCTACTCTCCACGAGCAGTACTTC CSGAGATLHEQYF
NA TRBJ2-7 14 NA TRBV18 TGTGCCAGCTCACCCCGGGACGTATCCTACGAGCAGTACTTC CASSPRDVSYEQYF
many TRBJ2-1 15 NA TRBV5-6 TGTGCCAGCAGCCCCGGAGGGGCGCCGTACAATGAGCAGTTCTTC CASSPGGAPYNEQFF